This T cell receptor beta chain is drawn from a study of cytomegalovirus exposure and HLA in healthy donors. Study conclusions and caveats: Cytomegalovirus association was listed for roughly 160 TCR beta chains. Common viral pathogens seemed to be connected with several of the most significant clusters, according to a later analysis. Prior analysis indicated that the majority of TCR beta V segments exhibited productivity approximately 90% or approximately 30% of the time.

V shed 1 base and J shed 4 bases, with 6 bases lying between them. Germline CDR1 and CDR2: GTSNPN and SVGIG (reference sequence). This CDR3 region has 12 residues. To note about this clone: Its antigen is as yet unknown.

With 60 Vbeta and 13 Jbeta primers, the PCR was carried out. The protocol was immunoSEQ multiplex PCR, while the TCRdb copy is restricted to in-frame clones and leaves out a portion. The sample has more than 90,000 clones, roughly 68% seen once. The specimen sequenced was PBMCs. V and J are TRBV30 and TRBJ2-3, with TRBD1 as a possible D gene (6 bases). This receptor was identified in a woman in her 30s in good health and CMV-seronegative. CDR3 nucleotide sequence: TGTGCCTGGAGTGCAGGGGCAGATACGCAGTATTTT. Translated, it gives CAWSAGADTQYF.